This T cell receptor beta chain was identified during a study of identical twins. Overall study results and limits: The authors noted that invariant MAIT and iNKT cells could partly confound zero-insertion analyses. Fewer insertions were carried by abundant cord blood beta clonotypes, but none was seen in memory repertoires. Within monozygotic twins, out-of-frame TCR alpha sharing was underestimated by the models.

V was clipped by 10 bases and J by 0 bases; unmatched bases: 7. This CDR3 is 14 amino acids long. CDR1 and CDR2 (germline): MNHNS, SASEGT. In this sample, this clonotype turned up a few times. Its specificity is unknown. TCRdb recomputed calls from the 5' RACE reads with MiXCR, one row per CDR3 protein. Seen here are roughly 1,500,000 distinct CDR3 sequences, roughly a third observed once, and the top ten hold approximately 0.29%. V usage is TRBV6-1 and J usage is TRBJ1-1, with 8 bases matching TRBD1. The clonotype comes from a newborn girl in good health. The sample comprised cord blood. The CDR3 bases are TGTGCCAAGGGGACAGGAAAGGTGAACACTGAAGCTTTCTTT. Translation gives CAKGTGKVNTEAFF.